These T cell receptor beta chains were read from a single sample in a study of T cell responses to AZD1222 COVID-19 vaccine. Sequencing used immunoSEQ multiplex PCR; TCRdb keeps in-frame clones, though not all of them. In the table there are 150,000 to 200,000 clones, approximately 91% of which are singletons. The material was peripheral blood, obtained on day 0 of AZD1222 vaccination. These TCRs come from an adult in good health. CDR3s include the opening cysteine and the closing phenylalanine or tryptophan. Each record gives: J gene, V gene, clone size, D gene, CDR3 protein, CDR3 DNA. The D gene is left open where the match is weak. Rows may omit the clone size; those that give it use once, few, many or a size class.

J: TRBJ1-2
V: TRBV6-5
size: -
D: TRBD1
CDR3: CASSYYRGTHYGYTF
DNA: TGTGCCAGCAGTTACTACAGGGGGACACACTATGGCTACACCTTC

J: TRBJ1-5
V: TRBV30
size: -
D: -
CDR3: CAWSVGVGYSNQPQHF
DNA: TGTGCCTGGAGTGTTGGGGTCGGCTATAGCAATCAGCCCCAGCATTTT

J: TRBJ2-1
V: TRBV7-2
size: -
D: -
CDR3: CASSLQPGSKYNEQFF
DNA: TGTGCCAGCAGCTTACAGCCCGGGAGTAAGTACAATGAGCAGTTCTTC

J: TRBJ1-1
V: TRBV19
size: -
D: -
CDR3: CASSRNYGNTEAFF
DNA: TGTGCCAGTAGTCGGAATTATGGGAACACTGAAGCTTTCTTT

J: TRBJ2-1
V: TRBV28
size: -
D: TRBD2
CDR3: CASSLLPPGLGSYNEQFF
DNA: TGTGCCAGCAGTTTATTACCTCCGGGACTAGGCTCCTACAATGAGCAGTTCTTC

J: TRBJ2-5
V: TRBV6-2/TRBV6-3
size: -
D: TRBD2
CDR3: CASSSPVGGEAGETQYF
DNA: TGTGCCAGCAGTTCCCCCGTCGGGGGGGAAGCTGGGGAGACCCAGTACTTC

J: TRBJ2-1
V: TRBV11-3
size: -
D: -
CDR3: CASSHVSGFSSYNEQFF
DNA: TGTGCCAGCAGCCATGTCAGCGGGTTCAGCTCCTACAATGAGCAGTTCTTC

J: TRBJ1-6
V: TRBV11-1
size: -
D: TRBD1
CDR3: CASSWGQGDSPLHF
DNA: TGTGCCAGCAGCTGGGGACAGGGTGATTCACCCCTCCACTTT

J: TRBJ2-2
V: TRBV7-2
size: -
D: -
CDR3: CASSSSVMGTGELFF
DNA: TGTGCCAGCAGCTCCTCAGTGATGGGCACCGGGGAGCTGTTTTTT

J: TRBJ2-1
V: TRBV10-3
size: -
D: -
CDR3: CAISEGFYNEQFF
DNA: TGTGCCATCAGTGAAGGCTTTTACAATGAGCAGTTCTTC

J: TRBJ1-5
V: TRBV7-9
size: once
D: TRBD1
CDR3: CASSAGTGANQPQHF
DNA: TGTGCCAGCAGCGCCGGGACAGGAGCTAATCAGCCCCAGCATTTT

J: TRBJ2-3
V: TRBV28
size: -
D: TRBD1
CDR3: CASSLRTGGIDTQYF
DNA: TGTGCCAGCAGTTTACGGACAGGGGGTATAGATACGCAGTATTTT

J: TRBJ2-1
V: TRBV28
size: -
D: -
CDR3: CASSEPRGDSYNEQFF
DNA: TGTGCCAGCAGTGAACCCAGGGGGGACTCCTACAATGAGCAGTTCTTC

J: TRBJ1-3
V: TRBV7-9
size: -
D: -
CDR3: CASSPISSGNTIYF
DNA: TGTGCCAGCAGCCCGATCAGCTCTGGAAACACCATATATTTT

J: TRBJ2-2
V: TRBV30
size: -
D: -
CDR3: CAWSPLGINTGELFF
DNA: TGTGCCTGGAGTCCCCTGGGAATAAACACCGGGGAGCTGTTTTTT

J: TRBJ2-1
V: TRBV11-1
size: once
D: TRBD2
CDR3: CASSPTSGRVNEQFF
DNA: TGTGCCAGCAGTCCGACTAGCGGGAGGGTGAATGAGCAGTTCTTC

J: TRBJ1-5
V: TRBV6-5
size: -
D: TRBD1
CDR3: CASSSTRGNQPQHF
DNA: TGTGCCAGCAGTTCAACCAGGGGGAATCAGCCCCAGCATTTT

J: TRBJ1-5
V: TRBV6-1
size: -
D: -
CDR3: CASSEYPRTASYSNQPQHF
DNA: TGTGCCAGCAGTGAGTACCCTAGGACCGCTTCTTATAGCAATCAGCCCCAGCATTTT

J: TRBJ1-4
V: TRBV4-2
size: -
D: -
CDR3: CASSQDPGTDEKLFF
DNA: TGTGCCAGCAGCCAAGATCCAGGGACGGATGAAAAACTGTTTTTT

J: TRBJ2-2
V: TRBV9
size: -
D: -
CDR3: CASSVALRDRNTGELFF
DNA: TGTGCCAGCAGCGTAGCTTTGAGGGACCGGAACACCGGGGAGCTGTTTTTT

J: TRBJ1-5
V: TRBV19
size: once
D: -
CDR3: CASSLNQHSNQPQHF
DNA: TGTGCCAGTAGTCTCAACCAACATAGCAATCAGCCCCAGCATTTT

J: TRBJ1-5
V: TRBV6-5
size: -
D: -
CDR3: CASSQEGTKDQPQHF
DNA: TGTGCCAGCAGTCAGGAGGGGACTAAAGATCAGCCCCAGCATTTT

J: TRBJ1-1
V: TRBV5-1
size: few
D: -
CDR3: CASRAGGNTEAFF
DNA: TGCGCCAGCCGGGCGGGAGGGAACACTGAAGCTTTCTTT

J: TRBJ1-1
V: TRBV5-1
size: -
D: -
CDR3: CASHVSHDTEAFF
DNA: TGCGCCAGCCACGTCTCACACGACACTGAAGCTTTCTTT

J: TRBJ1-1
V: TRBV27
size: -
D: TRBD1
CDR3: CASSRGTDEAFF
DNA: TGTGCCAGCAGCCGGGGGACAGATGAAGCTTTCTTT

J: TRBJ1-1
V: TRBV7-2
size: -
D: TRBD1
CDR3: CASSYRQGSTEAFF
DNA: TGTGCCAGCAGCTACAGACAGGGGTCCACTGAAGCTTTCTTT

J: TRBJ1-4
V: TRBV6-1
size: -
D: TRBD1
CDR3: CASSAGLGTVREKLFF
DNA: TGTGCCAGCAGTGCGGGTTTAGGGACAGTACGCGAAAAACTGTTTTTT

J: TRBJ2-3
V: TRBV5-4
size: -
D: TRBD2
CDR3: CASTRSSGGRNTDTQYF
DNA: TGTGCCAGCACCCGCTCCTCGGGGGGGCGAAACACAGATACGCAGTATTTT

J: TRBJ1-3
V: TRBV18
size: -
D: -
CDR3: CASSPRRGSGNTIYF
DNA: TGTGCCAGCTCACCACGCCGCGGGTCTGGAAACACCATATATTTT

J: TRBJ1-5
V: TRBV5-4
size: few
D: -
CDR3: CASSLGGSGNQPQHF
DNA: TGTGCCAGCAGCTTGGGGGGCAGTGGCAATCAGCCCCAGCATTTT

J: TRBJ1-1
V: TRBV2
size: -
D: -
CDR3: CASSETMGNTEAFF
DNA: TGTGCCAGCAGTGAAACTATGGGGAACACTGAAGCTTTCTTT

J: TRBJ2-7
V: TRBV12-3/TRBV12-4
size: -
D: -
CDR3: CASARGTNEQYF
DNA: TGTGCCAGCGCCCGGGGAACCAACGAGCAGTACTTC

J: TRBJ2-2
V: TRBV4-1
size: once
D: -
CDR3: CASSQKSGLRTGELFF
DNA: TGCGCCAGCAGCCAAAAATCGGGACTTCGGACCGGGGAGCTGTTTTTT

J: TRBJ2-5
V: TRBV7-2
size: -
D: TRBD2
CDR3: CASSYQAGGETQYF
DNA: TGTGCCAGCAGCTACCAAGCGGGGGGAGAGACCCAGTACTTC

J: TRBJ1-1
V: TRBV2
size: -
D: -
CDR3: CASDYGGRTEAFF
DNA: TGTGCCAGCGATTACGGGGGGCGCACTGAAGCTTTCTTT

J: TRBJ1-2
V: TRBV19
size: -
D: TRBD1
CDR3: CASTPTGKRGYTF
DNA: TGTGCCAGTACCCCGACAGGGAAGCGCGGCTACACCTTC